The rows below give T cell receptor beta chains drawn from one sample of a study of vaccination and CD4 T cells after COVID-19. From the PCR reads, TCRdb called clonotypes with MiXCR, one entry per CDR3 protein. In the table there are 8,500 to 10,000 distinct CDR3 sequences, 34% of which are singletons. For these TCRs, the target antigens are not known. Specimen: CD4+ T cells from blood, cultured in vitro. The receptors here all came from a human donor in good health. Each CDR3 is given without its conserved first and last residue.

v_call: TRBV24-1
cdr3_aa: ATSDFTGNYGYT

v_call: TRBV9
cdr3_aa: ASSASGGDPAAF

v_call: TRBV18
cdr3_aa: ASSPSRSGGESGGYT

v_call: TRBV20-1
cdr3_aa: SARVGQDYARDT

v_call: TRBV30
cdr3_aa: AWRGNLGRY

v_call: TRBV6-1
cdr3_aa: ASRRDLRGQPQH

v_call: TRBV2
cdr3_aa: ATSGPTTDTQY

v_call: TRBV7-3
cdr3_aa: ASSRGGSGANVLT

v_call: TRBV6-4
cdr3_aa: ASSDGQNTGELF

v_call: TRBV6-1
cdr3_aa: ASLELRDNASPLH

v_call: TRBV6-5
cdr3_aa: ASSYGETQY

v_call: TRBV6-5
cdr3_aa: ASSLSDRGQMYRAEAF

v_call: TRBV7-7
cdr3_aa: ASSAGTDTEAF

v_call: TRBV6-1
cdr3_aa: ASSQGSYNEQF

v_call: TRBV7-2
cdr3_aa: ASSLGVGLPNEQF

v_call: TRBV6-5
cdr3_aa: ASSYDRENSPLH

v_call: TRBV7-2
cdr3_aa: TSSFDSTSYNEQF

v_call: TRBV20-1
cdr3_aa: SAREQVNTGELF

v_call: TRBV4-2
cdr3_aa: ASSPQGGNSPLH

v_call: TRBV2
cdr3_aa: ASSVAGSTGELF

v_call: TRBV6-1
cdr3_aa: ASRTGHSYEQY

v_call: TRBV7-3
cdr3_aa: ASSSIIGETQY